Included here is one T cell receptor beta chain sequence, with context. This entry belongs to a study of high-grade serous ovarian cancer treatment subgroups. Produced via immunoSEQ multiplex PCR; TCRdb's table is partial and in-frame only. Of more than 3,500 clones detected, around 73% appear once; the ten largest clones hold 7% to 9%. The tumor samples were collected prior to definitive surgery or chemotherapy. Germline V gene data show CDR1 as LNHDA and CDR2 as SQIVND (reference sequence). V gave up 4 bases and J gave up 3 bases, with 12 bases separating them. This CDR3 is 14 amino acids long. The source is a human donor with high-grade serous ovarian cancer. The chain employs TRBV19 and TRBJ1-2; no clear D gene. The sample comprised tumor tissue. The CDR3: CASSTPGRDYGYTF. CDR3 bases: TGTGCCAGTAGTACTCCGGGCCGAGACTATGGCTACACCTTC.